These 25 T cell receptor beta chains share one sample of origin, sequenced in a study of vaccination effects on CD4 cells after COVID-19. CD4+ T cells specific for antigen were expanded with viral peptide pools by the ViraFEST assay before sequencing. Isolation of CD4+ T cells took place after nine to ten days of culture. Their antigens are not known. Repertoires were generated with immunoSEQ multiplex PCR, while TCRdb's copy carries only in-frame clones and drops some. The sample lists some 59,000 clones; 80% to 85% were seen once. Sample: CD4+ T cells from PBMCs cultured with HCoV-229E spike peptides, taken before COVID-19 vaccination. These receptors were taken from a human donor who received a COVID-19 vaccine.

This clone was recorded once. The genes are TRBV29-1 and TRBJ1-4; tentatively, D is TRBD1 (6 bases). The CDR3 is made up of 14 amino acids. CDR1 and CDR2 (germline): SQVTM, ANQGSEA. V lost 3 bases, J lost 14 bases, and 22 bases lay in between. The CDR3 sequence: CSVETQGPPRKLFF. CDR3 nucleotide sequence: TGCAGCGTTGAGACACAGGGCCCCCCAAGAAAGCTGTTTTTT.

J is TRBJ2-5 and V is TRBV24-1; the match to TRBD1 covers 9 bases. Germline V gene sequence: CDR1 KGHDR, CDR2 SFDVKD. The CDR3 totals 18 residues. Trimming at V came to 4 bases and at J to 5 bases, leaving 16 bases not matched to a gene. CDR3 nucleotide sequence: TGTGCCACCAGTGACCCGGGGACAGGGATTTTTAAGTCGGAGACCCAGTACTTC. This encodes CATSDPGTGIFKSETQYF.

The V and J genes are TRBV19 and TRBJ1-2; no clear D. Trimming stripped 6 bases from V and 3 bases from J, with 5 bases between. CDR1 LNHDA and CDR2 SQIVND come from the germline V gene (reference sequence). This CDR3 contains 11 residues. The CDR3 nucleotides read TGTGCCAGTAGACGGGACTATGGCTACACCTTC. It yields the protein CASRRDYGYTF. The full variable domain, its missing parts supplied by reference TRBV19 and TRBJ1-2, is DGGITQSPKYLFRKEGQNVTLSCEQNLNHDAMYWYRQDPGQGLRLIYYSQIVNDFQKGDIAEGYSVSREKKESFPLTVTSAQKNPTAFYLCASRRDYGYTFGSGTRLTVV.

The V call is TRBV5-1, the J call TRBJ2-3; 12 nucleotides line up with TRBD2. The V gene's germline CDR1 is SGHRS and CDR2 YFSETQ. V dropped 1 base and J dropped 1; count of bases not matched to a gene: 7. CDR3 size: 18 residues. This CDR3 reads CASSLRSSGGAGTDTQYF. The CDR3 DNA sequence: TGCGCCAGCAGCTTGAGGTCTAGCGGGGGGGCGGGCACAGATACGCAGTATTTT.

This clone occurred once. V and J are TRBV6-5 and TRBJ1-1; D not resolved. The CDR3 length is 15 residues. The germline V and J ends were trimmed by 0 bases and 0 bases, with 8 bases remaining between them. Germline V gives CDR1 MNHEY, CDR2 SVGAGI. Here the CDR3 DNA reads TGTGCCAGCAGTTACTCGAAGCTGATGAACACTGAAGCTTTCTTT. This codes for CASSYSKLMNTEAFF.

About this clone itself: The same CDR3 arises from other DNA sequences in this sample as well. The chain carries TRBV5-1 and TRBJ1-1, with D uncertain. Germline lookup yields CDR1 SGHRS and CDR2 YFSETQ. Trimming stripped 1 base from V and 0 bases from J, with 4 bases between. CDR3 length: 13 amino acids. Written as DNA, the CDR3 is TGCGCCAGCAGCTTGACAGTGAACACTGAAGCTTTCTTT. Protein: CASSLTVNTEAFF.

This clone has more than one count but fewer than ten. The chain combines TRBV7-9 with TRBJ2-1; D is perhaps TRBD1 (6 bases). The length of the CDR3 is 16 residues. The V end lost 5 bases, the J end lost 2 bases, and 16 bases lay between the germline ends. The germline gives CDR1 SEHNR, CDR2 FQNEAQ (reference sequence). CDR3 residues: CASSPLGGRTYNEQFF. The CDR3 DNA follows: TGTGCCAGCAGCCCACTTGGGGGCCGGACCTACAATGAGCAGTTCTTC. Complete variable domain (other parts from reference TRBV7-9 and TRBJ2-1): DTGVSQNPRHKITKRGQNVTFRCDPISEHNRLYWYRQTLGQGPEFLTYFQNEAQLEKSRLLSDRFSAERPKGSFSTLEIQRTEQGDSAMYLCASSPLGGRTYNEQFFGPGTRLTVL.

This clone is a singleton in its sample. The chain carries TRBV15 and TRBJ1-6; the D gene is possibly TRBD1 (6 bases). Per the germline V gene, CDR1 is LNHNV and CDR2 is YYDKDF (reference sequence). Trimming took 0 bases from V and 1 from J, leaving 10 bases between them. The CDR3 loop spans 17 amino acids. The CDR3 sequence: CATSRDEQGSYNSPLHF. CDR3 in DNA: TGTGCCACCAGCAGAGATGAGCAGGGGTCCTATAATTCACCCCTCCACTTT. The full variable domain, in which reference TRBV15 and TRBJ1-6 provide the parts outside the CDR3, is DAMVIQNPRYQVTQFGKPVTLSCSQTLNHNVMYWYQQKSSQAPKLLFHYYDKDFNNEADTPDNFQSRRPNTSFCFLDIRSPGLGDTAMYLCATSRDEQGSYNSPLHFGNGTRLTVT.

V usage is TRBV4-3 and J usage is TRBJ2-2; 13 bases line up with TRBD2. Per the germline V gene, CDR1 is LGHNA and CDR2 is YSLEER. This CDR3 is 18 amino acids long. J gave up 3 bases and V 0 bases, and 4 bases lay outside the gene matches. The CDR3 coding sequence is TGCGCCAGCAGCCAAGATCGCGGACTAGCGGGGGACACCGGGGAGCTGTTTTTT. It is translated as CASSQDRGLAGDTGELFF.

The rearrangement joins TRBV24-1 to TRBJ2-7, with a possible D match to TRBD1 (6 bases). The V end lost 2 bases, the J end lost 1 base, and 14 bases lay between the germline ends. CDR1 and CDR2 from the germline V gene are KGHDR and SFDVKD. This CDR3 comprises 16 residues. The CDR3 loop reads CATSDSPDRKSYEQYV. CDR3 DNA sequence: TGTGCCACCAGTGATTCGCCGGACAGAAAATCCTACGAGCAGTACGTC.

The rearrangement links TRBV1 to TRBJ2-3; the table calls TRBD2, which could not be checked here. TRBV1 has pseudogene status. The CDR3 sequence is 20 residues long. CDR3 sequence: CTSSLHLRLAGEKDTDTQYF. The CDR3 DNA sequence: TGCACCAGCAGTCTTCACCTTCGGCTAGCGGGGGAAAAGGACACAGATACGCAGTATTTT.

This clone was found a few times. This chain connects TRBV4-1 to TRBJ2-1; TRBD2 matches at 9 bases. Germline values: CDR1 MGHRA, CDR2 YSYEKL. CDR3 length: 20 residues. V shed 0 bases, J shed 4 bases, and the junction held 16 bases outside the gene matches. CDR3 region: CASSQDSVAGALRQYNEQFF. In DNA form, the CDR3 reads TGCGCCAGCAGCCAAGATTCAGTAGCGGGGGCCCTTCGTCAATACAATGAGCAGTTCTTC.

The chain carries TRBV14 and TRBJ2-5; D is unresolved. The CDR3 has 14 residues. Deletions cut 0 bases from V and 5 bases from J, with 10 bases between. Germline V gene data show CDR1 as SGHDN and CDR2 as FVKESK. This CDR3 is CASSQDLVSETQYF. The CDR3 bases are TGTGCCAGCAGCCAAGATTTGGTCTCCGAGACCCAGTACTTC.

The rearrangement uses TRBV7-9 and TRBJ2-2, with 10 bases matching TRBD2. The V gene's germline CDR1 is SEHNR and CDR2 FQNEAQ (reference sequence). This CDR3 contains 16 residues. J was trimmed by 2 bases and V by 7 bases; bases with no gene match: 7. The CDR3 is CASTQAGGLNTGELFF. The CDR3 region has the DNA TGTGCCAGCACCCAAGCGGGGGGGCTTAACACCGGGGAGCTGTTTTTT. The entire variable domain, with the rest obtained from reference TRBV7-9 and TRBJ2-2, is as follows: DTGVSQNPRHKITKRGQNVTFRCDPISEHNRLYWYRQTLGQGPEFLTYFQNEAQLEKSRLLSDRFSAERPKGSFSTLEIQRTEQGDSAMYLCASTQAGGLNTGELFFGEGSRLTVL.

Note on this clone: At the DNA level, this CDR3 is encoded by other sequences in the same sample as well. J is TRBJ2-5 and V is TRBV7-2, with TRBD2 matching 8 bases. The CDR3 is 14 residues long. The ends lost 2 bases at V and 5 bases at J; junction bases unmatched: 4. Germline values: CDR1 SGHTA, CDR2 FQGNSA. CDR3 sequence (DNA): TGTGCCAGCAGCTTATCGGGGGGGCGGGAGACCCAGTACTTC. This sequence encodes CASSLSGGRETQYF.

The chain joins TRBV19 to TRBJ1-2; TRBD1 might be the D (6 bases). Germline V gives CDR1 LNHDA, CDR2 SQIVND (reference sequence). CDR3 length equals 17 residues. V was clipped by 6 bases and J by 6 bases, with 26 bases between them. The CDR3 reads CASRPRGRDNQKDGYTF. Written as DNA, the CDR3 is TGTGCCAGTAGGCCAAGGGGGAGGGACAACCAGAAGGATGGCTACACCTTC.

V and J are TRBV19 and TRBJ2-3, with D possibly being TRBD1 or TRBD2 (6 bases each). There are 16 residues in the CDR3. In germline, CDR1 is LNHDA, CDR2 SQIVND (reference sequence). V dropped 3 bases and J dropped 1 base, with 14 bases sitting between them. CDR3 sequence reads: CASSIYGGLGTDTQYF. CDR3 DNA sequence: TGTGCCAGTAGTATTTATGGGGGGCTTGGCACAGATACGCAGTATTTT.

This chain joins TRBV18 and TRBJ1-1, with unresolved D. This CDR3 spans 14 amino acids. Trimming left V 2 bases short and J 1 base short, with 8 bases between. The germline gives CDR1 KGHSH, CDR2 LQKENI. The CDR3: CASSPIGANTEAFF. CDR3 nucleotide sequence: TGTGCCAGCTCACCAATTGGAGCGAACACTGAAGCTTTCTTT.

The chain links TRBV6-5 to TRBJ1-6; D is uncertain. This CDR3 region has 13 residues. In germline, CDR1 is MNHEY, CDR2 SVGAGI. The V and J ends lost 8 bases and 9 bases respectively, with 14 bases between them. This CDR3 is CASWTQPSSPLHF. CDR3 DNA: TGTGCCAGCTGGACCCAACCCAGTTCACCCCTCCACTTT.

CDR3 coding DNA: TGTGCCAGCAGCCAAGAACGCCAATCACAGGGACGGGGATATAGCAATCAGCCCCAGCATTTT. Amino acid sequence: CASSQERQSQGRGYSNQPQHF. The chain employs TRBV14 and TRBJ1-5; maybe TRBD1 (6 bases). V was pared by 0 bases and J by 0 bases, with 24 bases between. Per germline, CDR1 SGHDN and CDR2 FVKESK. CDR3 length equals 21 residues. The variable domain in full, completed from reference TRBV14 and TRBJ1-5, reads EAGVTQFPSHSVIEKGQTVTLRCDPISGHDNLYWYRRVMGKEIKFLLHFVKESKQDESGMPNNRFLAERTGGTYSTLKVQPAELEDSGVYFCASSQERQSQGRGYSNQPQHFGDGTRLSIL.

CDR3 in DNA: TGTGCCAGCACCGGCAGTCCCCAGGGGGGAAACATTCAGTACTTC. Amino acids: CASTGSPQGGNIQYF. The V call is TRBV6-5, the J call TRBJ2-4; a possible D gene is TRBD1 (7 bases). This CDR3 region has 15 residues. V was trimmed by 7 bases and J by 6 bases, leaving 19 bases between them. CDR1 and CDR2 (germline): MNHEY, SVGAGI.

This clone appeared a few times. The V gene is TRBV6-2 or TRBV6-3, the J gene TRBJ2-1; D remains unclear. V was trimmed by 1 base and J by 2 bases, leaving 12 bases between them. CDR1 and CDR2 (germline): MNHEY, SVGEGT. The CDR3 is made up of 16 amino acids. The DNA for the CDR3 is TGTGCCAGCAGTTACTATGGGTTAGAGGCCTACAATGAGCAGTTCTTC. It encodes CASSYYGLEAYNEQFF.

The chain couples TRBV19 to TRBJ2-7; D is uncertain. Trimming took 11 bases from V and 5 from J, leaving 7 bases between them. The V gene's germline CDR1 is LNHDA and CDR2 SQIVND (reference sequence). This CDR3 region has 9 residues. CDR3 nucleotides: TGTGCCGTCGAGGACGAGCAGTACGTC. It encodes CAVEDEQYV.

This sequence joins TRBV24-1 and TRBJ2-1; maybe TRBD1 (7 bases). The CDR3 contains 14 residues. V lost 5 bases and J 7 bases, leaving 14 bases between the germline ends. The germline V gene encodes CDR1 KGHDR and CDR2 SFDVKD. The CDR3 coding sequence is TGTGCCACCAGTGTACAGGGGACTTTGAATGAGCAGTTCTTC. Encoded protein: CATSVQGTLNEQFF.

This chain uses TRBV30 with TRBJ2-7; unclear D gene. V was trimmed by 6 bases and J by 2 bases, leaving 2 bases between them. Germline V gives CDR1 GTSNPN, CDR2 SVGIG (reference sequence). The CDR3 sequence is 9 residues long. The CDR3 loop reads CACAYEQYV. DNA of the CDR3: TGTGCCTGTGCCTACGAGCAGTACGTC.